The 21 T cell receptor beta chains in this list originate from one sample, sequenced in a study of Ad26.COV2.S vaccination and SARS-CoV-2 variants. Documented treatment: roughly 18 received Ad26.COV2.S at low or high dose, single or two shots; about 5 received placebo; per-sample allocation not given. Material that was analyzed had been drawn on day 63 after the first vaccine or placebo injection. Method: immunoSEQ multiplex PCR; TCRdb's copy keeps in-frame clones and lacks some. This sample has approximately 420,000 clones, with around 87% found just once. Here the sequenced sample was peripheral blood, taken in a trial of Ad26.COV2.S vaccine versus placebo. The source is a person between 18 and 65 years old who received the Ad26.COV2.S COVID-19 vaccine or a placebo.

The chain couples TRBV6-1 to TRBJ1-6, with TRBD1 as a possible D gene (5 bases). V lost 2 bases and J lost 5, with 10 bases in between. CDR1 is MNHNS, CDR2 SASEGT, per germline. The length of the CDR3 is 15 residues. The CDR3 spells CASSEMGGDNSPLHF. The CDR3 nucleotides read TGTGCCAGCAGTGAAATGGGGGGTGATAATTCACCCCTCCACTTT.

In DNA form, the CDR3 reads TGTGCCAGCAGCCGAGGACCGGTCGAGGGTGAAGCTTTCTTT. Amino acid sequence: CASSRGPVEGEAFF. The gene calls are TRBV7-8 and TRBJ1-1; D is uncertain. The V and J ends lost 5 bases and 7 bases respectively, with 17 bases between them. Germline assignment: CDR1 SGHVS and CDR2 FQNEAQ. The CDR3 extends over 14 amino acids.

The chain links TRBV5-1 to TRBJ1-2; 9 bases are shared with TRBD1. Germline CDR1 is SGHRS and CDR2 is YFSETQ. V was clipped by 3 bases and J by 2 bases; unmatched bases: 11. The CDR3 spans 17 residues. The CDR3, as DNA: TGCGCCAGCAGCTCCACAGGGGGCGGGAGCGGCAACTATGGCTACACCTTC. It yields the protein CASSSTGGGSGNYGYTF.

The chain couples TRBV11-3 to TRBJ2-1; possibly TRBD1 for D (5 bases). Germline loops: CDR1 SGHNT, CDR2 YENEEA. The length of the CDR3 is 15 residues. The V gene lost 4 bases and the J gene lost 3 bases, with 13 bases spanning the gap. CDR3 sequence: CASSSGHYNYNEQFF. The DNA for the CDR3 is TGTGCCAGCAGCTCCGGACACTATAACTACAATGAGCAGTTCTTC.

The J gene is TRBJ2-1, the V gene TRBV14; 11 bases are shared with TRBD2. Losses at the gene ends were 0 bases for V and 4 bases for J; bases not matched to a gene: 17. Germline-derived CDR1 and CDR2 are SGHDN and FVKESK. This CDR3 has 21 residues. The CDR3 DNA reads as TGTGCCAGCAGCCAAGATTCACTAGCGGGGGCCCGCGGGTTGCGGTACAATGAGCAGTTCTTC. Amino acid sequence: CASSQDSLAGARGLRYNEQFF.

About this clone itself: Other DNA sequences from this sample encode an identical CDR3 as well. DNA for the CDR3: TGTGCCAGCAGTTTCTCTTACACCGGGGAGCTGTTTTTT. Protein sequence: CASSFSYTGELFF. V and J are TRBV28 and TRBJ2-2; no firm D call. Germline V lookup: CDR1 MDHEN, CDR2 SYDVKM. Trimming took off 3 bases at V and 3 bases at J, with 5 bases between the two ends. The CDR3 contains 13 residues.

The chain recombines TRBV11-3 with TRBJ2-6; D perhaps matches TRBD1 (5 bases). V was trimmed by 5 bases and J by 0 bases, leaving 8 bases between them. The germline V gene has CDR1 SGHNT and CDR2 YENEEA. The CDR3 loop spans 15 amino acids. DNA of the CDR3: TGTGCCAGCAGCCAAACAGGCTCTGGGGCCAACGTCCTGACTTTC. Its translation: CASSQTGSGANVLTF.

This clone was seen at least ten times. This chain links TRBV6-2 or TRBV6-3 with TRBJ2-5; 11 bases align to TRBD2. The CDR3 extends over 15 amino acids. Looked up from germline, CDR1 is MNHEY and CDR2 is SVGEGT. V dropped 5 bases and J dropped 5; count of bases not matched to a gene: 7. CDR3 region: CASSPNSGGAETQYF. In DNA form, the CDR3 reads TGTGCCAGCAGTCCCAATAGCGGGGGGGCCGAGACCCAGTACTTC.

This CDR3 reads CASSMGQQETQYF. In DNA form, the CDR3 reads TGTGCCAGTAGTATGGGACAGCAAGAGACCCAGTACTTC. The chain carries TRBV19 and TRBJ2-5, with TRBD1 matching over 7 bases. Losses at the gene ends were 3 bases for V and 2 bases for J; bases not matched to a gene: 0. From germline, CDR1 is LNHDA and CDR2 SQIVND (reference sequence). CDR3 length: 13 amino acids.

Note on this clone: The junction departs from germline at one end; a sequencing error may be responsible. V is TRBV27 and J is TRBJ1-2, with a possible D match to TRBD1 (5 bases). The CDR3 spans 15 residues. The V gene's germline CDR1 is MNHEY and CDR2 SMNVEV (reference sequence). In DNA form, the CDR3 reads TGTGCCAGCAGCTTATGGGGCGGCAAAGACTATGGCTACACCTTC. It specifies CASSLWGGKDYGYTF.

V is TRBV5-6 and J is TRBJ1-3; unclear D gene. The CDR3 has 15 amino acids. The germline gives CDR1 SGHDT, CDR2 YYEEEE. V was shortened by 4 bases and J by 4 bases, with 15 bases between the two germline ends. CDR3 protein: CASSPWSQGGNTIYF. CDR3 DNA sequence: TGTGCCAGCAGCCCTTGGAGCCAAGGGGGAAACACCATATATTTT.

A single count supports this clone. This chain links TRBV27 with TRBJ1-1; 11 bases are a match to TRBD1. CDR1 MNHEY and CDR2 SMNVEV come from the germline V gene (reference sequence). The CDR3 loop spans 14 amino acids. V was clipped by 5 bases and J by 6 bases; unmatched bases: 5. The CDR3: CASSRTGGWAEAFF. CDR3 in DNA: TGTGCCAGCAGTAGGACAGGGGGCTGGGCTGAAGCTTTCTTT.

In DNA form, the CDR3 reads TGTGCCAGCAGCCAATATAGCCGTAATGAGCAGTTCTTC. It yields the protein CASSQYSRNEQFF. The chain recombines TRBV3-1 (or the pseudogene TRBV3-2) with TRBJ2-1; no clear D gene. V lost 2 bases to trimming and J lost 7 bases, with 9 bases between them. Looked up from germline, CDR1 is LGHDT and CDR2 is YNNKEL (reference sequence). This CDR3 spans 13 amino acids.

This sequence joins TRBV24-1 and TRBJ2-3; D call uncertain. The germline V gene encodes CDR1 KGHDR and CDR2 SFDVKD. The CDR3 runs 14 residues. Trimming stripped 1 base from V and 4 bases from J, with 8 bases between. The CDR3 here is CATSDFIGADTQYF. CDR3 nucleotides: TGTGCCACCAGTGATTTCATAGGCGCAGATACGCAGTATTTT.

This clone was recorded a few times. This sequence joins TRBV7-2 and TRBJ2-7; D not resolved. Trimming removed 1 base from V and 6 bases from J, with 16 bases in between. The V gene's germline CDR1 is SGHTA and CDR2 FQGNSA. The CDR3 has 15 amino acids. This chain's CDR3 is CASSLVDPLLGEQYF. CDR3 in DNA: TGTGCCAGCAGCTTAGTCGATCCGCTACTCGGCGAGCAGTACTTC.

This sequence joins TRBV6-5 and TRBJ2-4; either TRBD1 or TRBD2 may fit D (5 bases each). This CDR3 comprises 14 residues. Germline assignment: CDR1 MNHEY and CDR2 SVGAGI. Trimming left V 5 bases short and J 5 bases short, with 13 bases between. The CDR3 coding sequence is TGTGCCAGCAGTATTTCGGGACCCCAAAACATTCAGTACTTC. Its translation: CASSISGPQNIQYF.

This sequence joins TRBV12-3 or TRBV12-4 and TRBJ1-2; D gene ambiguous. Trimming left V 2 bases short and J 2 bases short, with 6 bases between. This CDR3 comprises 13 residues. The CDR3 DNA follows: TGTGCCAGCAGTTTATCGGGGAACTATGGCTACACCTTC. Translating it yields CASSLSGNYGYTF.

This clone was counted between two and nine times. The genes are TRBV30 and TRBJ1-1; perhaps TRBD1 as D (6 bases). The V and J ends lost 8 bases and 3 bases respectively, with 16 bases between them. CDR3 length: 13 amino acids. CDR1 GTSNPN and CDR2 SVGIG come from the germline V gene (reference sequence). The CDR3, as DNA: TGTGCCCTAGGCGGGGGGCAATACACTGAAGCTTTCTTT. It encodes CALGGGQYTEAFF.

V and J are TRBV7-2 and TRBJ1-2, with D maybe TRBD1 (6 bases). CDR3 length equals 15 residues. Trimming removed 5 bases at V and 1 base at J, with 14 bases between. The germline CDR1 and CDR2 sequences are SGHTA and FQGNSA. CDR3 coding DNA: TGTGCCAGCAGCCTTACTAGGGGGGGTAACTATGGCTACACCTTC. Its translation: CASSLTRGGNYGYTF.

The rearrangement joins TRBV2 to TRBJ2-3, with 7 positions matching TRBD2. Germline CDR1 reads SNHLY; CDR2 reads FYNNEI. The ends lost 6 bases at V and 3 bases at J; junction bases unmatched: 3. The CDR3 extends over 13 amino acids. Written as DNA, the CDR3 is TGTGCCAGCAGCGGGGGGAGGACAGATACGCAGTATTTT. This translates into CASSGGRTDTQYF. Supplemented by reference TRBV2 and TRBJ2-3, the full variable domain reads EPEVTQTPSHQVTQMGQEVILRCVPISNHLYFYWYRQILGQKVEFLVSFYNNEISEKSEIFDDQFSVERPDGSNFTLKIRSTKLEDSAMYFCASSGGRTDTQYFGPGTRLTVL.

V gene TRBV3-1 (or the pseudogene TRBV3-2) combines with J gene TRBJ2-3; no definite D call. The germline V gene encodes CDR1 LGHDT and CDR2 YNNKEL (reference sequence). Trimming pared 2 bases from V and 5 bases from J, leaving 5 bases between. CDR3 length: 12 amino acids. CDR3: CASSQTQDTQYF. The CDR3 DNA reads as TGTGCCAGCAGCCAAACCCAAGATACGCAGTATTTT.